This T cell receptor (beta chain) was captured by sequencing in a study of identical twins. Notes on the study in general: Cross-sectional statistical analysis was relied on for the conclusions, without the same donors being followed. Memory repertoires showed no such pattern, whereas abundant cord blood beta clonotypes carried fewer insertions.

Germline trimming cut 0 bases from V and 0 bases from J; bases unmatched to any gene: 5. CDR1 and CDR2 from the germline V gene are SGHDT and YYEEEE. CDR3 length equals 16 residues. A remark on this clonotype: The target antigen is unknown.

Healthy Caucasian individuals made up all the donors. Using its own MiXCR run on the 5' RACE reads, TCRdb lists one record per CDR3 protein. This repertoire shows a few hundred thousand distinct CDR3 sequences, roughly 8.6% found once; its top ten account for over 2%. These records were also assigned to another study, of yellow fever vaccine responses in identical twins.

Sequencing used memory (CD45RO+) T cells sorted from blood. The genes are TRBV5-6 and TRBJ1-2, with 7 bases matching TRBD1. This clonotype was sampled from a woman between 18 and 29 years old in good health. The CDR3 nucleotides are TGTGCCAGCAGCTTGGTTATTCAGGGGGCTAACTATGGCTACACCTTC. Protein: CASSLVIQGANYGYTF.